Listed here are 16 T cell receptor beta chains from one sample, sequenced in a study of T cells in Graves' hyperthyroidism and ophthalmopathy. What was amplified from RNA transcripts were TCR beta CDR3 regions. During a first-round RT-PCR of the TCR CDR3, the HTBI primer set was used. MiXCR, run by TCRdb on the multiplex PCR reads, gives a single entry per CDR3 protein. Counted here are around 340,000 distinct CDR3 sequences, about a sixth occurring once; the ten biggest clones make up around a third. Sequencing was carried out using blood. The receptors derive from a woman in her twenties or thirties with Graves' hyperthyroidism that later progressed to Graves' ophthalmopathy.

V and J are TRBV27 and TRBJ2-7; D is perhaps TRBD1 (6 bases). The germline CDR1 and CDR2 sequences are MNHEY and SMNVEV (reference sequence). Between the trimmed V and J ends, which lost 3 bases and 4 bases, there was a span of 19 bases. The CDR3 contains 16 residues. CDR3 sequence reads: CASSFSRQEPTYEQYF. As DNA, the CDR3 is TGTGCCAGCAGTTTTTCTCGACAGGAGCCGACGTACGAGCAGTACTTC.

This clonotype was observed many times. The V and J genes are TRBV20-1 and TRBJ2-1; 7 positions match TRBD2. Trimming took 6 bases from V and 5 from J; bases not matched to a gene: 13. Germline loops: CDR1 DFQATT, CDR2 SNEGSKA (reference sequence). The CDR3 is made up of 15 amino acids. The CDR3 sequence is CSAQRWGGIDNEQFF. In DNA form, the CDR3 reads TGCAGTGCCCAGAGGTGGGGGGGGATCGACAATGAGCAGTTCTTC.

The chain is built from TRBV20-1 and TRBJ2-7; a weak D match, TRBD1 (6 bases). Germline CDR1 DFQATT, CDR2 SNEGSKA (reference sequence). This CDR3 region has 11 residues. V was pared by 6 bases and J by 4 bases, with 10 bases between. CDR3 region: CSASQGYEQYV. For the CDR3, the DNA is TGCAGTGCATCACAGGGTTACGAGCAGTACGTC.

The chain is built from TRBV6-1 and TRBJ1-1; no reliable D call. Germline CDR1 reads MNHNS; CDR2 reads SASEGT. This CDR3 contains 14 residues. Trimming shortened V by 7 bases and J by 3 bases, and 15 bases separated the two germline ends. The CDR3 spells CASNTVLGDTEAFF. CDR3 bases: TGTGCCAGCAATACCGTTCTGGGAGACACTGAAGCTTTCTTT.

There are a few counts of this clonotype. This chain uses TRBV15 with TRBJ2-7, with TRBD1 matching 11 bases. The CDR3 length is 16 residues. With 3 bases clipped from V and 6 bases from J, the junction kept 10 bases outside the gene matches. The germline CDR1 and CDR2 sequences are LNHNV and YYDKDF (reference sequence). The CDR3 region has the DNA TGTGCCACCAGCAGGCGGGGACAGGGGGTTGTTGGCGAGCAGTACTTC. Translated, it gives CATSRRGQGVVGEQYF.

This chain connects TRBV30 to TRBJ1-2; D unclear. Trimming cost V 6 bases and J 7 bases, with 9 bases left between them. CDR1 GTSNPN and CDR2 SVGIG come from the germline V gene (reference sequence). This CDR3 is built from 10 residues. CDR3 sequence: CACHYGGYTF. CDR3 sequence (DNA): TGTGCCTGTCATTATGGTGGCTACACCTTC.

The rearrangement joins TRBV27 to TRBJ2-7; 14 bases are shared with TRBD2. The J segment lost 4 bases and the V segment lost 3 bases, leaving 11 bases of the junction unmatched. Germline V gene data show CDR1 as MNHEY and CDR2 as SMNVEV (reference sequence). The CDR3 has 18 residues. CDR3 DNA sequence: TGTGCCAGCAGTTTCGCGGGACTAGCGGGAGTTGGGGTTTACGAGCAGTACTTC. This encodes CASSFAGLAGVGVYEQYF.

This clonotype was seen ten or more times. The chain is built from TRBV5-1 and TRBJ1-4, with TRBD1 as a possible D gene (5 bases). This CDR3 is 15 amino acids long. Germline loops: CDR1 SGHRS, CDR2 YFSETQ. Between the trimmed V and J ends, which lost 3 bases and 5 bases, there was a span of 14 bases. The CDR3 DNA reads TGCGCCAGCAGCTCGGAGGGGCGGTCGAATGAAAAACTGTTTTTT. Encoded protein: CASSSEGRSNEKLFF.

There are many counts of this clonotype. This chain joins TRBV2 and TRBJ2-1; D is tentatively TRBD1 or TRBD2 (5 bases each). The CDR3 loop spans 11 amino acids. With 6 bases removed from V and 8 bases from J, the gap between germline ends came to 8 bases. CDR1 and CDR2 from the germline V gene are SNHLY and FYNNEI. As DNA, the CDR3 is TGTGCCAGCAGAAGGGACGATGAGCAGTTCTTC. It encodes CASRRDDEQFF. The full variable domain, in which reference TRBV2 and TRBJ2-1 provide the parts outside the CDR3, is EPEVTQTPSHQVTQMGQEVILRCVPISNHLYFYWYRQILGQKVEFLVSFYNNEISEKSEIFDDQFSVERPDGSNFTLKIRSTKLEDSAMYFCASRRDDEQFFGPGTRLTVL.

This clonotype was observed at least ten times. The genes are TRBV11-2 and TRBJ2-3; possible D gene TRBD1, 7 bases. CDR1 is SGHAT, CDR2 FQNNGV, per germline. The ends were cut back, 4 bases at V and 1 base at J, with 12 bases in the middle. The CDR3 is 15 amino acids. In DNA, the CDR3 is TGTGCCAGCAGCTGGAGGGGGCGCGGCACAGATACGCAGTATTTT. This translates into CASSWRGRGTDTQYF.

This clonotype was picked up a small number of times. The V call is TRBV7-9, the J call TRBJ2-5, with unresolved D. The germline V and J ends were trimmed by 4 bases and 0 bases, with 9 bases remaining between them. The CDR3 runs to 14 residues. Germline V gene sequence: CDR1 SEHNR, CDR2 FQNEAQ (reference sequence). The CDR3 is CASSSPTYQETQYF. The CDR3 coding sequence is TGTGCCAGCAGCTCTCCCACCTACCAAGAGACCCAGTACTTC. Combining the CDR3 with reference TRBV7-9 and TRBJ2-5 gives the whole variable domain DTGVSQNPRHKITKRGQNVTFRCDPISEHNRLYWYRQTLGQGPEFLTYFQNEAQLEKSRLLSDRFSAERPKGSFSTLEIQRTEQGDSAMYLCASSSPTYQETQYFGPGTRLLVL.

This clonotype has ten or more counts. The chain combines TRBV28 with TRBJ2-7; TRBD1 matches 11 bases. The V gene's germline CDR1 is MDHEN and CDR2 SYDVKM. Trimming at V came to 5 bases and at J to 5 bases, leaving 14 bases not matched to a gene. The CDR3 runs 17 residues. DNA of the CDR3: TGTGCCAGCAGTCCTAGTTTCCGGGACAGGGGGGTACACGAGCAGTACTTC. Its translation is CASSPSFRDRGVHEQYF.

This clonotype came up a few times. This sequence joins TRBV6-5 and TRBJ2-7; 7 nucleotides line up with TRBD1. CDR1 MNHEY and CDR2 SVGAGI come from the germline V gene. The CDR3 has 16 residues. The V segment lost 2 bases and the J segment 3 bases; nucleotides outside the gene matches: 10. The CDR3: CASSYGRTGIFYEQYF. CDR3 nucleotides: TGTGCCAGCAGTTACGGCAGGACAGGTATTTTCTACGAGCAGTACTTC.

The chain is built from TRBV20-1 and TRBJ2-3; TRBD2 agrees at 13 bases. There are 16 residues in the CDR3. Per the germline V gene, CDR1 is DFQATT and CDR2 is SNEGSKA (reference sequence). The V segment lost 0 bases and the J segment 7 bases; nucleotides outside the gene matches: 7. This CDR3 reads CSARDQLAGGTNTQYF. The CDR3 DNA reads TGCAGTGCTAGAGATCAACTAGCGGGGGGGACCAATACGCAGTATTTT.

The rearrangement links TRBV4-1 to TRBJ2-4; tentatively, D is TRBD1 or TRBD2 (6 bases each). The V gene lost 3 bases and the J gene lost 2 bases, with 20 bases spanning the gap. CDR1 is MGHRA and CDR2 is YSYEKL in the germline V gene. The CDR3 covers 18 residues. This chain's CDR3 is CASSQDMGGGVPKNIQYF. Written as DNA, the CDR3 is TGCGCCAGCAGCCAGGATATGGGGGGCGGTGTGCCCAAAAACATTCAGTACTTC.

The chain uses TRBV11-2 and TRBJ2-3, with 9 bases fitting TRBD2. The CDR3 consists of 17 residues. After removal of 6 bases from V and 2 bases from J, the junction contained 12 bases not matched to a gene. Germline V gene sequence: CDR1 SGHAT, CDR2 FQNNGV. The CDR3 loop is CASSPSSGVRITDTQYF. In DNA form, the CDR3 reads TGTGCCAGCAGTCCTTCTAGCGGGGTGAGGATCACAGATACGCAGTATTTT.